The rows below give T cell receptor beta chains drawn from one sample of a study of blood T cell repertoires in COVID-19. Sequenced by immunoSEQ multiplex PCR; TCRdb stores in-frame clones only, minus some. This sample carries fewer than 200,000 clones, about 80% of them seen once, and the ten largest clones take roughly 2%. Input material: peripheral blood. The receptors come from a woman older than 75 with acute or convalescent COVID-19. Both conserved end residues are part of each CDR3. D genes are given only for firm matches. Not every row has a clone size; where given, it reads once, few, many or a size class.

d_call: TRBD1; clone_size: -; v_call: TRBV28; j_call: TRBJ1-5; cdr3_nt: TGTGCCAGCAGTTTATCTAACAGGGGTGGTGGTCAGCCCCAGCATTTT; cdr3_aa: CASSLSNRGGGQPQHF
d_call: -; clone_size: many; v_call: TRBV5-1; j_call: TRBJ1-4; cdr3_nt: TGCGCCAGCAGCACCGAATGGCCTAATGAAAAACTGTTTTTT; cdr3_aa: CASSTEWPNEKLFF
d_call: -; clone_size: -; v_call: TRBV11-2; j_call: TRBJ2-5; cdr3_nt: TGTGCCAGCAGCTTAGACGGGGATCAAGAGACCCAGTACTTC; cdr3_aa: CASSLDGDQETQYF
d_call: TRBD1; clone_size: -; v_call: TRBV18; j_call: TRBJ1-6; cdr3_nt: TGTGCCAGCTCACCGGGACAGAATTCACCCCTCCACTTT; cdr3_aa: CASSPGQNSPLHF
d_call: -; clone_size: -; v_call: TRBV10-3; j_call: TRBJ2-3; cdr3_nt: TGTGCCACCGGGTTCCCGACAGCTAGCACAGATACGCAGTATTTT; cdr3_aa: CATGFPTASTDTQYF
d_call: -; clone_size: -; v_call: TRBV29-1; j_call: TRBJ1-3; cdr3_nt: TGCAGCGTTGAGGCCGGAAACACCATATATTTT; cdr3_aa: CSVEAGNTIYF
d_call: -; clone_size: -; v_call: TRBV6-1; j_call: TRBJ1-2; cdr3_nt: TGTGCCAGCAGTCCTTCAAGGGGCTTCTTTTATGGCTACACCTTC; cdr3_aa: CASSPSRGFFYGYTF
d_call: TRBD1; clone_size: once; v_call: TRBV5-8; j_call: TRBJ2-7; cdr3_nt: TGTGCCAGCAGCAGGACCGGGACAGGGGTTTTCCTCGAGCAGTACTTC; cdr3_aa: CASSRTGTGVFLEQYF
d_call: TRBD1; clone_size: -; v_call: TRBV3-1/TRBV3-2; j_call: TRBJ1-5; cdr3_nt: TGTGCCAGCAGCCAAGATCCGGGACAGGGGGCTAGTGGTGGCAATCAGCCCCAGCATTTT; cdr3_aa: CASSQDPGQGASGGNQPQHF
d_call: TRBD1; clone_size: -; v_call: TRBV19; j_call: TRBJ1-2; cdr3_nt: TGTGCCAGTAGTAGGACAGGAGAAGCTAACTATGGCTACACCTTC; cdr3_aa: CASSRTGEANYGYTF